This paragraph reports one TCR beta chain. What it binds is not known. The authors extracted RNA and reverse transcribed it into cDNA as the sequencing template. Produced via immunoSEQ multiplex PCR; TCRdb's table is partial and in-frame only. The table has 65,000 to 70,000 clones, about three fifths seen once. Alopecia areata patients provided lesional scalp punch biopsies and peripheral blood, both collected for the study. Sorting from PBMCs produced CD4+ and CD8+ T cells. This record comes from a study of CD8+ T cells in alopecia areata. Findings and caveats of the study: More clonal than normal scalp was lesional scalp, particularly alopecia totalis/universalis. Clarity of TCR sharing across patients fell short of that in mice, possibly HLA-related.

V shed 3 bases and J 3 bases; nucleotides not matched to a gene: 5. The CDR3 covers 16 residues. The germline gives CDR1 KGHSH, CDR2 LQKENI. The sample was CD8+ T cells sorted from blood, taken at week 0. This sequence was found in a human donor with alopecia areata. This rearrangement joins TRBV18 to TRBJ2-5; 12 bases match TRBD2. The CDR3 DNA sequence: TGTGCCAGCTCACCGTCGCTAGCGGGGGGGGAAGAGACCCAGTACTTC. Its protein is CASSPSLAGGEETQYF.